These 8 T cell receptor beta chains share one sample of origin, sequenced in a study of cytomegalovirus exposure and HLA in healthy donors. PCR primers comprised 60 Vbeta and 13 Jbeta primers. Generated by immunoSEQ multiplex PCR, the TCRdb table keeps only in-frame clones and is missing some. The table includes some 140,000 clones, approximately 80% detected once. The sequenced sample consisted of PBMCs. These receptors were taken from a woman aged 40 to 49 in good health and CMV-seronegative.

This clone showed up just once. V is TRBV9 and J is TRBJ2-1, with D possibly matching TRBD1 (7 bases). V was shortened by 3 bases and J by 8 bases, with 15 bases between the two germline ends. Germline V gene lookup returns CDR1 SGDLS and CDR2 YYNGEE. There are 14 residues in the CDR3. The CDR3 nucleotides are TGTGCCAGCAGCGCCACGGGGGACAGCCATGAGCAGTTCTTC. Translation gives CASSATGDSHEQFF.

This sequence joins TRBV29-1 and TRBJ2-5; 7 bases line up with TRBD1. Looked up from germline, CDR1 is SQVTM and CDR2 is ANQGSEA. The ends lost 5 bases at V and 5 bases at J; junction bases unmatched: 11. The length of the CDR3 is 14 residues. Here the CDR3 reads CSVSDREQWETQYF. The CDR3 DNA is TGCAGCGTTAGTGACAGGGAGCAGTGGGAGACCCAGTACTTC.

CDR3 DNA sequence: TGTGGGACTAAACGGGCAGGTCCGAACACTGAAGCTTTCTTT. Protein sequence: CGTKRAGPNTEAFF. The V gene is TRBV7-8, the J gene TRBJ1-1; unclear D gene. The CDR3 has 14 amino acids. Per the germline V gene, CDR1 is SGHVS and CDR2 is FQNEAQ. Complete variable domain (other parts from reference TRBV7-8 and TRBJ1-1): GAGVSQSPRYKVAKRGQDVALRCDPISGHVSLFWYQQALGQGPEFLTYFQNEAQLDKSGLPSDRFFAERPEGSVSTLKIQRTQQEDSAVYLCGTKRAGPNTEAFFGQGTRLTVV.

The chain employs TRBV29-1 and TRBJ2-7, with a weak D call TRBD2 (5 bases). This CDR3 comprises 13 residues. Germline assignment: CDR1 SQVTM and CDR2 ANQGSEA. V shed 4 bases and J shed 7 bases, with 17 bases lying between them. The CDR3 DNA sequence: TGCAGCGTTGTCCGGGAAGGGATTGGTGAGCAGTACTTC. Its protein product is CSVVREGIGEQYF.

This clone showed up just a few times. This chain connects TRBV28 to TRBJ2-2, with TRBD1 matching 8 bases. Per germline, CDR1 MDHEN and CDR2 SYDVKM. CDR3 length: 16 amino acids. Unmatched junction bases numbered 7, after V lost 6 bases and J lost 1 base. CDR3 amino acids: CASSTADRVNTGELFF. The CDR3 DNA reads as TGTGCCAGCAGCACAGCGGACAGGGTGAACACCGGGGAGCTGTTTTTT.

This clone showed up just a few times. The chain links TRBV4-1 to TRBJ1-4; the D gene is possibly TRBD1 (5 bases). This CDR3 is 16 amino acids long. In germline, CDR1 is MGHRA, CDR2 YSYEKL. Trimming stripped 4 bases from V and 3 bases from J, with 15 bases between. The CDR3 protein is CASSPTGGVANEKLFF. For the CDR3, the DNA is TGCGCCAGCAGCCCAACGGGGGGGGTAGCTAATGAAAAACTGTTTTTT.

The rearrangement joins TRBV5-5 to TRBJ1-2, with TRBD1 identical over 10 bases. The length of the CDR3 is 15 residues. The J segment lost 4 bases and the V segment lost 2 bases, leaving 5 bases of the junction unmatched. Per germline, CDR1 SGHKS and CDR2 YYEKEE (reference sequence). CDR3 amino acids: CASSLGQGESYGYTF. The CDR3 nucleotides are TGTGCCAGCAGCTTAGGACAGGGGGAGAGCTATGGCTACACCTTC.

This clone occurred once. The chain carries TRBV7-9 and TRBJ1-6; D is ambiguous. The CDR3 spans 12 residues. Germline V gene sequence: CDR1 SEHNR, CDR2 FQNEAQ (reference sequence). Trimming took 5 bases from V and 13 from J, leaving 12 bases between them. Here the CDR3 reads CASSRDREPLHF. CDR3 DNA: TGTGCCAGCAGCCGCGACCGGGAGCCCCTCCACTTT.